The clone carrying this TCR beta chain ranks as large in terms of frequency. Its target is not known. From its re-call of the 10x single-cell sequencing reads, TCRdb lists each CDR3 protein once, without DNA. The sample table includes roughly 510 distinct CDR3 sequences. The germline CDR1 and CDR2 sequences are SGHTA and FQGNSA. The CDR3 extends over 16 amino acids. The data are from a study of CD8 T cells in cerebrospinal fluid in Alzheimer's disease. Turning to the study itself: Plate-based nested PCR sequencing and droplet-based sequencing measured CSF T cell clonal expansion. Findings and limits, study-wide: EBV-specific clones showed no enrichment in Alzheimer's patients and were not the top expanded clones. Compared with controls, mild cognitive impairment or Alzheimer's disease patients showed higher maximum CSF clone percentages. Healthy subjects less often had a clone of at least 3% than Alzheimer's patients.

This clonotype was obtained from a human donor with Alzheimer's disease. The V gene is TRBV7-2, the J gene TRBJ1-6; TCRdb names TRBD1, which stays unverified in the absence of DNA. Sequenced input: cerebrospinal fluid. CDR3 amino acids: CASSLSRTASNSPLHF.